This TCR beta chain was sequenced in a study of beta chain features in type 1 diabetes. Study details: No patient-donor differences in age, gender, total cells or subset yield. Notes on the study in general: Across patients, naive, central memory and Treg TCRB repertoires exhibited apparently greater similarity than was observed across healthy donors.

All sorted populations exceeded 95% purity. The CDR3 is 15 residues long. The germline gives CDR1 GTSNPN, CDR2 SVGIG (reference sequence). With 3 bases removed from V and 1 base from J, the gap between germline ends came to 15 bases. About this clone: The antigen is unknown.

Sequencing targeted expressed TCRB transcripts, as all isolated RNA had been reverse transcribed. Generated by immunoSEQ multiplex PCR, the TCRdb table keeps only in-frame clones and is missing some. The table has a few hundred thousand clones, about a tenth seen once. Sequenced material: central memory CD4+ T cells from blood. The sequence was collected from a man between 18 and 29 years old in good health. The rearrangement uses TRBV30 and TRBJ2-5; unclear D gene. This CDR3 reads CAWSTLLAVQETQYF. The CDR3, as DNA: TGTGCCTGGAGCACCCTGCTGGCGGTCCAAGAGACCCAGTACTTC.